The 21 T cell receptor beta chains below all came from one sample that was sequenced in a study of shared clonotypes between healthy human individuals (dated by TCRdb to 2020 to 2022). Receptor libraries were prepared by the immunoSEQ multiplex PCR assay. TCRdb re-hosts the immuneACCESS table, in-frame sequences only. Its copies lack some clones; in the studies checked, an unresolved V gene accounts for under half of them, and the cause for the rest is not known. The sample has millions of clones on record, roughly 94% of them singletons. The top ten constitute approximately 0.13% of the sample. The specimen sequenced was naive CD4+ T cells sorted from blood. The meaning of the sample's cell subset or site label: CD45RA+ positively selected. Receptor source: a man aged 18 to 35 in good health.

The genes are TRBV30 and TRBJ2-3; no firm D call. This CDR3 comprises 10 residues. V gave up 2 bases and J gave up 8 bases, with 5 bases separating them. In germline, CDR1 is GTSNPN, CDR2 SVGIG (reference sequence). The CDR3 bases are TGTGCCTGGAGTCTGGGTACGCAGTATTTT. Translation gives CAWSLGTQYF.

Remarks on this clone: A read error may be the cause here, since a much bigger clone is one base away. The CDR3 region has the DNA TGTGCCAGCAGTGGGATTGGGAATTCACCCCTCCACTTT. Its translation: CASSGIGNSPLHF. The chain couples TRBV25-1 to TRBJ1-6; D unclear. V gave up 4 bases and J gave up 7 bases, with 8 bases separating them. Germline V gives CDR1 MGHDK, CDR2 SYGVNS. This CDR3 contains 13 residues.

The chain uses TRBV7-9 and TRBJ1-2; 9 bases fit TRBD1. The germline gives CDR1 SEHNR, CDR2 FQNEAQ (reference sequence). After removal of 0 bases from V and 1 base from J, the junction contained 3 bases not matched to a gene. The CDR3 is 16 residues long. The CDR3 bases are TGTGCCAGCAGCTTAGCCCGGGGACAGGGTAACTATGGCTACACCTTC. It yields the protein CASSLARGQGNYGYTF.

This chain joins TRBV5-4 and TRBJ1-3, with 8 bases aligning to TRBD1. The CDR3 totals 17 residues. In germline, CDR1 is SGHNT, CDR2 YYREEE (reference sequence). J gave up 6 bases and V 0 bases, and 11 bases lay outside the gene matches. The CDR3 DNA reads TGTGCCAGCAGCTTGGTACCCACCGGACAGGGTGTAAACACCATATATTTT. It encodes CASSLVPTGQGVNTIYF.

A single count supports this clone. This chain uses TRBV9 with TRBJ2-2; D gene ambiguous. Germline V gene data show CDR1 as SGDLS and CDR2 as YYNGEE. The CDR3 is 13 amino acids. Trimming took off 3 bases at V and 7 bases at J, with 10 bases between the two ends. The CDR3 DNA follows: TGTGCCAGCAGCGCAACGGACGGCGGGGAGCTGTTTTTT. It specifies CASSATDGGELFF.

V is TRBV9 and J is TRBJ2-7; a possible D gene is TRBD1 (5 bases). V gave up 0 bases and J gave up 0 bases, with 10 bases separating them. Germline CDR1 is SGDLS and CDR2 is YYNGEE. This CDR3 contains 15 residues. CDR3 amino acids: CASSVVGVHSYEQYF. Written as DNA, the CDR3 is TGTGCCAGCAGCGTAGTAGGGGTCCACTCCTACGAGCAGTACTTC.

This rearrangement joins TRBV19 to TRBJ2-2; possibly TRBD1 or TRBD2 for D (5 bases each). The CDR3 contains 14 residues. Germline values: CDR1 LNHDA, CDR2 SQIVND (reference sequence). V was pared by 4 bases and J by 4 bases, with 10 bases between. The DNA of the CDR3 is TGTGCCAGTAGTAGAGGGGAAGGCACCGGGGAGCTGTTTTTT. Protein: CASSRGEGTGELFF.

The chain couples TRBV19 to TRBJ2-2; D uncertain. Deletions cut 0 bases from V and 7 bases from J, with 6 bases between. Germline V gene data show CDR1 as LNHDA and CDR2 as SQIVND (reference sequence). The length of the CDR3 is 13 residues. CDR3: CASSIESNGELFF. The DNA of the CDR3 is TGTGCCAGTAGTATAGAGTCCAACGGGGAGCTGTTTTTT.

The chain couples TRBV5-1 to TRBJ2-1, with TRBD2 as a possible D gene (6 bases). This CDR3 comprises 13 residues. The V gene lost 2 bases and the J gene lost 5 bases, with 8 bases spanning the gap. Germline V gene sequence: CDR1 SGHRS, CDR2 YFSETQ. The CDR3 loop reads CASSFSGNNEQFF. The CDR3 nucleotides are TGCGCCAGCAGCTTTAGCGGAAACAATGAGCAGTTCTTC.

The V call is TRBV30, the J call TRBJ1-5; possibly TRBD1 for D (5 bases). Germline V gene data show CDR1 as GTSNPN and CDR2 as SVGIG (reference sequence). The CDR3 has 15 amino acids. Deletions cut 1 base from V and 3 bases from J, with 13 bases between. The CDR3 loop is CAWSGRGRLNQPQHF. In DNA, the CDR3 is TGTGCCTGGAGTGGCCGGGGCCGACTCAATCAGCCCCAGCATTTT.

V gene TRBV7-9 combines with J gene TRBJ2-3; D not resolved. This CDR3 has 14 amino acids. The germline CDR1 and CDR2 sequences are SEHNR and FQNEAQ (reference sequence). The V and J ends lost 4 bases and 0 bases respectively, with 8 bases between them. The CDR3 DNA sequence: TGTGCCAGCAGCTACTTGGTCAGCACAGATACGCAGTATTTT. Protein: CASSYLVSTDTQYF.

This sequence joins TRBV7-2 and TRBJ2-7, with 9 bases aligning to TRBD2. With 0 bases clipped from V and 0 bases from J, the junction kept 9 bases outside the gene matches. Germline V gene data show CDR1 as SGHTA and CDR2 as FQGNSA. The CDR3 covers 18 residues. The CDR3 loop is CASSLAGLAGSPSYEQYF. In nucleotides, the CDR3 is TGTGCCAGCAGCTTAGCGGGGCTAGCGGGATCCCCCTCCTACGAGCAGTACTTC.

This rearrangement joins TRBV18 to TRBJ2-3; the D gene is possibly TRBD1 (5 bases). Per the germline V gene, CDR1 is KGHSH and CDR2 is LQKENI. With 2 bases removed from V and 6 bases from J, the gap between germline ends came to 18 bases. The CDR3 contains 16 residues. In DNA form, the CDR3 reads TGTGCCAGCTCACCATTCTACCAGGGTGGGTCTGATACGCAGTATTTT. Protein sequence: CASSPFYQGGSDTQYF.

This sequence joins TRBV7-8 and TRBJ1-2, with 8 bases lining up with TRBD1. Unmatched junction bases numbered 8, after V lost 5 bases and J lost 6 bases. CDR3 length: 14 residues. The V gene's germline CDR1 is SGHVS and CDR2 FQNEAQ. CDR3 nucleotide sequence: TGTGCCAGCAGCGACAGGGGAGAGTATGATGGCTACACCTTC. It is translated as CASSDRGEYDGYTF.

This clone was recorded once. V gene TRBV27 combines with J gene TRBJ2-1; maybe TRBD1 (6 bases). The V gene's germline CDR1 is MNHEY and CDR2 SMNVEV (reference sequence). Trimming stripped 2 bases from V and 4 bases from J, with 15 bases between. CDR3 size: 16 residues. The CDR3 sequence is CASSLEGKQGYNEQFF. CDR3 nucleotide sequence: TGTGCCAGCAGTTTAGAGGGGAAACAGGGTTACAATGAGCAGTTCTTC.

The chain carries TRBV30 and TRBJ2-7; 10 nucleotides line up with TRBD1. Germline CDR1 and CDR2: GTSNPN and SVGIG (reference sequence). The CDR3 sequence is 16 residues long. J was trimmed by 6 bases and V by 1 base; bases with no gene match: 12. This CDR3 is CAWSAAWGQGSREQYF. In DNA form, the CDR3 reads TGTGCCTGGAGTGCCGCTTGGGGACAGGGGTCCCGCGAGCAGTACTTC.

The gene calls are TRBV10-3 and TRBJ1-2; 7 bases match TRBD1. The CDR3 has 12 amino acids. The germline gives CDR1 ENHRY, CDR2 SYGVKD. The ends lost 10 bases at V and 7 bases at J; junction bases unmatched: 9. CDR3 amino acids: CATGDSGLGYTF. As DNA, the CDR3 is TGTGCCACCGGGGACAGTGGACTTGGCTACACCTTC.

This sequence joins TRBV4-3 and TRBJ2-2, with D unresolved. The V end lost 1 base, the J end lost 5 bases, and 11 bases lay between the germline ends. CDR1 LGHNA and CDR2 YSLEER come from the germline V gene. This CDR3 contains 15 residues. Written as DNA, the CDR3 is TGCGCCAGCAGCCAAGTCGGGCAAGGAACCGGGGAGCTGTTTTTT. It specifies CASSQVGQGTGELFF.

The chain uses TRBV27 and TRBJ2-6, with no clear D. Trimming took 2 bases from V and 0 from J, leaving 11 bases between them. This CDR3 contains 17 residues. Germline-derived CDR1 and CDR2 are MNHEY and SMNVEV (reference sequence). The CDR3 loop is CASSLTPVFSGANVLTF. Here the CDR3 DNA reads TGTGCCAGCAGTTTAACCCCGGTTTTCTCTGGGGCCAACGTCCTGACTTTC. Supplemented by reference TRBV27 and TRBJ2-6, the full variable domain reads EAQVTQNPRYLITVTGKKLTVTCSQNMNHEYMSWYRQDPGLGLRQIYYSMNVEVTDKGDVPEGYKVSRKEKRNFPLILESPSPNQTSLYFCASSLTPVFSGANVLTFGAGSRLTVL.

V is TRBV6-6 and J is TRBJ1-2, with 8 bases matching TRBD1. Germline loops: CDR1 MNHNY, CDR2 SVGAGI (reference sequence). The CDR3 covers 13 residues. The V and J ends lost 7 bases and 3 bases, in that order; junction bases with no gene match: 4. The CDR3 sequence: CASNDRGDYGYTF. The CDR3 coding sequence is TGTGCCAGCAATGACAGGGGAGACTATGGCTACACCTTC.

The V call is TRBV4-1, the J call TRBJ1-4; perhaps TRBD1 as D (5 bases). This CDR3 is 15 amino acids long. The V end lost 2 bases, the J end lost 7 bases, and 14 bases lay between the germline ends. The germline V gene has CDR1 MGHRA and CDR2 YSYEKL. This chain's CDR3 is CASSQRAGMGEKLFF. The CDR3 coding sequence is TGCGCCAGCAGCCAACGAGCAGGGATGGGTGAAAAACTGTTTTTT.